The clone carrying this TCR beta chain is judged large. What it binds is not known. From live CD3+CD8+TCRalphabeta+ cells, four PD-1 and/or TIGIT subsets were sorted. This specimen belongs to a study of circulating CD8 cells and anti-PD-1 response in melanoma. Findings and caveats of the study: Only baseline and M1 samples entered the published repertoire comparisons.

Each library started from around 15 ng of total RNA using the QIAseq Immune Repertoire TCR panel. TCRdb used MiXCR to reprocess the reads, holding one entry per CDR3 protein. Among some 600 distinct CDR3 sequences listed, less than 9% were seen once. V gave up 6 bases and J gave up 4 bases, with 9 bases separating them. Germline CDR1 and CDR2: MGHDK and SYGVNS. The CDR3 loop spans 13 amino acids. The sequenced sample was CD8+ T cells from PBMCs, obtained at baseline or after one month of anti-PD-1 therapy (not recorded which). This TCR came from a human donor with melanoma. The chain carries TRBV25-1 and TRBJ2-2, with D uncertain. CDR3 nucleotide sequence: TGTGCCAGCAGCCCAGGAGCCACCGGGGAGCTGTTTTTT. Amino acid sequence: CASSPGATGELFF.